This T cell receptor beta chain was retrieved from a study of T cell responses to AZD1222 COVID-19 vaccine. Study overall: Pooling covered second doses at about 4 or about 12 weeks.

Details on this clone: What it binds is unknown.

Findings and limits, study-wide: Variant regions that are unmutated are reportedly the target of nearly half of spike-specific TCRs. The study identified only five or six AZD1222 recipients as seropositive at baseline.

CDR1 is KGHSH and CDR2 is LQKENI in the germline V gene. There are 15 residues in the CDR3. V dropped 2 bases and J dropped 12 bases, with 20 bases sitting between them. Here immunoSEQ multiplex PCR was the method, and the copy in TCRdb shows in-frame clones only, minus some. The table lists roughly 120,000 clones, 90% to 95% of them singletons. The origin of this receptor is an adult in good health. Sequencing used peripheral blood, obtained on day 0 of AZD1222 vaccination. V and J are TRBV18 and TRBJ2-1; TRBD1 might be the D (5 bases). CDR3 sequence reads: CASSPRDGARVRQFF. The CDR3 nucleotides read TGTGCCAGCTCACCAAGGGATGGGGCTCGGGTTCGGCAGTTCTTC.